The 23 T cell receptor beta chains below come from one sample, sequenced in a study of blood T cell repertoires in COVID-19. TCRdb's copy holds only in-frame clones and misses some; the assay was immunoSEQ multiplex PCR. The sample consists of fewer than 300,000 clones, around 86% of them appearing once. Sequenced: peripheral blood. The receptors were gathered from a human donor in a cohort sampled during active COVID-19.

This chain uses TRBV6-6 with TRBJ1-5; 11 nucleotides align to TRBD1. Germline lookup yields CDR1 MNHNY and CDR2 SVGAGI (reference sequence). The J segment lost 7 bases and the V segment lost 6 bases, leaving 8 bases of the junction unmatched. CDR3 size: 15 residues. CDR3 sequence (DNA): TGTGCCAGCAGGGGTACCGGGACAGGGGGACAGCCCCAGCATTTT. This gives the protein CASRGTGTGGQPQHF.

The chain recombines TRBV6-5 with TRBJ1-1; perhaps TRBD1 as D (5 bases). In germline, CDR1 is MNHEY, CDR2 SVGAGI. Trimming cost V 8 bases and J 4 bases, with 17 bases left between them. The CDR3 sequence is 14 residues long. The CDR3: CASCSLGDSTEAFF. The CDR3 coding sequence is TGTGCCAGCTGTTCTCTGGGTGACAGCACTGAAGCTTTCTTT.

The V call is TRBV7-2, the J call TRBJ1-1; D unresolved. The V gene lost 6 bases and the J gene lost 2 bases, with 19 bases spanning the gap. CDR1 is SGHTA, CDR2 FQGNSA, per germline. The CDR3 runs 16 residues. This CDR3 is CASSPTTQTRNTEAFF. The CDR3 nucleotides read TGTGCCAGCAGTCCCACTACACAAACAAGAAACACTGAAGCTTTCTTT.

The CDR3 DNA is TGTGCCAGCAGAGCAGGGGGATGGAACACTGAAGCTTTCTTT. Translation: CASRAGGWNTEAFF. The rearrangement joins TRBV28 to TRBJ1-1, with 7 positions matching TRBD1. This CDR3 has 14 amino acids. Unmatched junction bases numbered 5, after V lost 6 bases and J lost 1 base. Germline V CDR1 and CDR2: MDHEN, SYDVKM.

The gene calls are TRBV18 and TRBJ1-4; D is perhaps TRBD1 (5 bases). V lost 0 bases and J lost 4, with 9 bases in between. The CDR3 contains 15 residues. Germline V gene sequence: CDR1 KGHSH, CDR2 LQKENI. The CDR3 DNA sequence: TGTGCCAGCTCACCACCGTCCAGGGATAATGAAAAACTGTTTTTT. It codes for CASSPPSRDNEKLFF.

This clone was found once. The rearrangement joins TRBV6-5 to TRBJ2-7; the match to TRBD2 covers 7 bases. The V gene's germline CDR1 is MNHEY and CDR2 SVGAGI. This CDR3 is built from 14 residues. V lost 0 bases to trimming and J lost 6 bases; unmatched junction nucleotides: 5. CDR3 sequence (DNA): TGTGCCAGCAGTTACTCGGTGACGGGAGGCGAGCAGTACTTC. It is translated as CASSYSVTGGEQYF.

This chain links TRBV18 with TRBJ2-3; possible D gene TRBD2, 5 bases. Trimming took off 3 bases at V and 3 bases at J, with 13 bases between the two ends. The CDR3 runs to 15 residues. CDR1 is KGHSH and CDR2 is LQKENI in the germline V gene. The chain's CDR3 is CASSPLGPGTDTQYF. The CDR3 DNA is TGTGCCAGCTCACCTCTAGGGCCGGGGACAGATACGCAGTATTTT.

V gene TRBV11-3 combines with J gene TRBJ2-1; D might be TRBD2 (5 bases). Trimming left V 5 bases short and J 5 bases short, with 10 bases between. CDR3 length: 13 residues. CDR1 and CDR2 from the germline V gene are SGHNT and YENEEA. The CDR3 DNA is TGTGCCAGCAGCGTGGACTTGAACAATGAGCAGTTCTTC. As protein: CASSVDLNNEQFF.

This sequence joins TRBV5-1 and TRBJ2-1; possible D gene TRBD2, 6 bases. Germline V lookup: CDR1 SGHRS, CDR2 YFSETQ. Trimming pared 6 bases from V and 1 base from J, leaving 14 bases between. CDR3 length: 15 amino acids. The CDR3 loop is CASTLGGRSYNEQFF. As DNA, the CDR3 is TGCGCCAGCACCCTTGGAGGGAGATCCTACAATGAGCAGTTCTTC.

A remark on this clone: Other DNA sequences in the sample encode the same CDR3. The gene calls are TRBV28 and TRBJ2-7, with D maybe TRBD2 (5 bases). Per the germline V gene, CDR1 is MDHEN and CDR2 is SYDVKM. CDR3 length: 13 residues. With 6 bases removed from V and 2 bases from J, the gap between germline ends came to 11 bases. The CDR3 is CASRLTGTYEQYF. In DNA form, the CDR3 reads TGTGCCAGCAGACTTACCGGGACCTACGAGCAGTACTTC.

The table lists this clone with a few counts. This chain connects TRBV7-8 to TRBJ2-1, with D tentatively TRBD1 (6 bases). Trimming took off 5 bases at V and 7 bases at J, with 18 bases between the two ends. The CDR3 extends over 15 amino acids. CDR1 and CDR2 from the germline V gene are SGHVS and FQNEAQ. The CDR3 is CASSTNRVPVNEQFF. For the CDR3, the DNA is TGTGCCAGCAGCACAAACAGGGTCCCGGTGAATGAGCAGTTCTTC.

The rearrangement links TRBV5-8 to TRBJ2-1, with 9 bases matching TRBD1. After removal of 4 bases from V and 5 bases from J, the junction contained 7 bases not matched to a gene. The V gene's germline CDR1 is SGHTS and CDR2 YDEGEE. The CDR3 spans 15 residues. CDR3 sequence: CASSPQGQGHNEQFF. The CDR3 DNA reads TGTGCCAGCAGCCCTCAGGGACAGGGTCACAATGAGCAGTTCTTC.

The V and J genes are TRBV27 and TRBJ1-1; tentative D call: TRBD1 (6 bases). Trimming took 7 bases from V and 7 from J, leaving 25 bases between them. This CDR3 contains 16 residues. Per germline, CDR1 MNHEY and CDR2 SMNVEV (reference sequence). CDR3 sequence (DNA): TGTGCCAGCACTTACCGATTAAACCCTAAGGGGGTTGAAGCTTTCTTT. Translation gives CASTYRLNPKGVEAFF.

V gene TRBV27 combines with J gene TRBJ2-2; 12 bases are a match to TRBD1. The V and J ends lost 6 bases and 4 bases, in that order; junction bases with no gene match: 6. This CDR3 has 16 residues. Germline-derived CDR1 and CDR2 are MNHEY and SMNVEV (reference sequence). The CDR3 sequence: CASRGQGALGTGELFF. CDR3 DNA sequence: TGTGCCAGCAGGGGACAGGGGGCGCTGGGCACCGGGGAGCTGTTTTTT.

A single count supports this clone. The DNA of the CDR3 is TGTGCCAGCTCACCCTTAGATGAGCAGTTCTTC. This encodes CASSPLDEQFF. This rearrangement joins TRBV18 to TRBJ2-1, with unresolved D. V was shortened by 3 bases and J by 8 bases, with 5 bases between the two germline ends. Germline V gene sequence: CDR1 KGHSH, CDR2 LQKENI. This CDR3 region has 11 residues.

On this clone itself: The same CDR3 also results from other DNA sequences found in this sample. V gene TRBV27 combines with J gene TRBJ2-7, with 7 positions matching TRBD1. Losses at the gene ends were 3 bases for V and 2 bases for J; bases not matched to a gene: 1. Germline V gene lookup returns CDR1 MNHEY and CDR2 SMNVEV (reference sequence). The CDR3 loop spans 13 amino acids. Here the CDR3 reads CASSLTGTYEQYF. CDR3 DNA: TGTGCCAGCAGTTTGACAGGGACCTACGAGCAGTACTTC.

This clone was seen only a few times. This rearrangement joins TRBV7-8 to TRBJ2-7; 8 bases agree with TRBD2. CDR1 and CDR2 from the germline V gene are SGHVS and FQNEAQ. V lost 4 bases, J lost 7 bases, and 9 bases stayed unmatched. This CDR3 is 14 amino acids long. CDR3 DNA: TGTGCCAGCAGCTCAACCGTCGGGGGGGCTGAGCAGTACTTC. It specifies CASSSTVGGAEQYF.

V usage is TRBV5-1 and J usage is TRBJ1-2, with 8 bases fitting TRBD1. This CDR3 has 15 amino acids. Germline loops: CDR1 SGHRS, CDR2 YFSETQ. Trimming cost V 0 bases and J 4 bases; bases outside gene matches: 5. As DNA, the CDR3 is TGCGCCAGCAGCTTGGAGGGACAGGCTGGCTATGGCTACACCTTC. It yields the protein CASSLEGQAGYGYTF.

The chain employs TRBV7-2 and TRBJ2-1; a weak D match, TRBD2 (6 bases). The CDR3 consists of 13 residues. In germline, CDR1 is SGHTA, CDR2 FQGNSA. Deletions cut 4 bases from V and 6 bases from J, with 10 bases between. CDR3 residues: CASSSWGGNEQFF. CDR3 bases: TGTGCCAGCAGCTCCTGGGGAGGCAATGAGCAGTTCTTC. The variable domain in full, with the rest retrieved from reference TRBV7-2 and TRBJ2-1, is GAGVSQSPSNKVTEKGKDVELRCDPISGHTALYWYRQSLGQGLEFLIYFQGNSAPDKSGLPSDRFSAERTGGSVSTLTIQRTQQEDSAVYLCASSSWGGNEQFFGPGTRLTVL.

The chain carries TRBV24-1 and TRBJ2-2; possible D gene TRBD2, 5 bases. Trimming cost V 5 bases and J 2 bases, with 14 bases left between them. CDR1 is KGHDR and CDR2 is SFDVKD in the germline V gene. The CDR3 loop spans 16 amino acids. This chain's CDR3 is CATSGGQAVNTGELFF. In DNA, the CDR3 is TGTGCCACCAGTGGAGGCCAAGCGGTAAACACCGGGGAGCTGTTTTTT.

V and J are TRBV2 and TRBJ2-7; 7 bases are shared with TRBD1. The V segment lost 1 base and the J segment 2 bases; nucleotides outside the gene matches: 5. The CDR3 contains 15 residues. Per germline, CDR1 SNHLY and CDR2 FYNNEI. The CDR3 coding sequence is TGTGCCAGCAGTGAAGGGGTGACAGGGCCCTACGAGCAGTACTTC. Protein product: CASSEGVTGPYEQYF.

This clone turned up a few times. The genes are TRBV3-1 (or the pseudogene TRBV3-2) and TRBJ1-2, with TRBD1 matching over 8 bases. Trimming at V came to 4 bases and at J to 8 bases, leaving 9 bases not matched to a gene. This CDR3 comprises 14 residues. Germline CDR1 is LGHDT and CDR2 is YNNKEL (reference sequence). The CDR3 sequence is CASSPDRGRGGYTF. In DNA form, the CDR3 reads TGTGCCAGCAGCCCAGACAGGGGCCGTGGGGGCTACACCTTC.

The chain has TRBV12-3 or TRBV12-4 and TRBJ2-3; TRBD1 is a possible D gene (6 bases). Trimming shortened V by 3 bases and J by 3 bases, and 7 bases separated the two germline ends. CDR3 length: 13 residues. DNA of the CDR3: TGTGCCAGCAGTTTGGGGGCAACAGATACGCAGTATTTT. Protein sequence: CASSLGATDTQYF.